What follows describes a single T cell receptor beta chain. Its antigen is still unknown. The sample comes from a study of CD8 T cells in Susac syndrome. Overall study context: Blood was drawn from Susac syndrome patients while they were therapy-naive, on corticosteroids, or on intravenous immunoglobulin alone. The study, taken as a whole, reports: In total CD8+ repertoires, around 15 Susac-specific public clones were found, and CD8+ TEMRA repertoires had 4 to 6.

RNA in amounts of roughly 0.45 to 1 ug was reverse transcribed with random hexamers. Amplification of TCR beta CDR3 used immunoSEQ multiplex PCR across 54 Vbeta and 13 Jbeta. In TCRdb, the immunoSEQ multiplex PCR reads were re-called with MiXCR into one record per CDR3 protein. The sample lists roughly 25,000 distinct CDR3 sequences, approximately 92% seen once, with around 0.62% in the top ten. The CDR3 is made up of 14 amino acids. The V end was cut by 3 bases, the J end by 8 bases, with 14 bases between. This clonotype originated in a human donor with Susac syndrome. The chain uses TRBV12-3 or TRBV12-4 and TRBJ2-1; unclear D gene. Sequencing was done on a sample of CD8+ T cells from PBMCs. CDR3 sequence reads: CASSFILLGYEQFF. For the CDR3, the DNA is TGTGCCAGCAGTTTCATCCTGTTAGGCTATGAGCAGTTCTTC.